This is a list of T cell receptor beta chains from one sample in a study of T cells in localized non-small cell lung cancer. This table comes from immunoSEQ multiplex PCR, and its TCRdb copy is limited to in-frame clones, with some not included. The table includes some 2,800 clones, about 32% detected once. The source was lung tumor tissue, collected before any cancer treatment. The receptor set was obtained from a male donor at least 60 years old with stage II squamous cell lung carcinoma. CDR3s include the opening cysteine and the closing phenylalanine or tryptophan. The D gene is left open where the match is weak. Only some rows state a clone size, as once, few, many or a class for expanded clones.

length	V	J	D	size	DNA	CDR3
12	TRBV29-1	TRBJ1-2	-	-	TGCAGCGTTGAAGAGTTGAGCTATGGCTACACCTTC	CSVEELSYGYTF
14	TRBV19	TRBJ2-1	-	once	TGTGCCAGTAGTAACGGAATCTCCTACAATGAGCAGTTCTTC	CASSNGISYNEQFF
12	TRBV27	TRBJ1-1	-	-	TGTGCCAGCAGTTTTCAGGGATCTGAAGCTTTCTTT	CASSFQGSEAFF
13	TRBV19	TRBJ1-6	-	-	TGTGCCAGTATGGGTCAGTATAATTCACCCCTCCACTTT	CASMGQYNSPLHF
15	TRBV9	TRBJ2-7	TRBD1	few	TGTGCCAGCAGCGTAGATGGGACAGGGGGTGACGAGCAGTACTTC	CASSVDGTGGDEQYF
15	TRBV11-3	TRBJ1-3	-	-	TGTGCCAGCAGCCCCGCCCGCGGGGTTGGAAACACCATATATTTT	CASSPARGVGNTIYF
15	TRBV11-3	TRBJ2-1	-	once	TGTGCCAGCAGCCAAGTTGCGGTACCTTACAATGAGCAGTTCTTC	CASSQVAVPYNEQFF
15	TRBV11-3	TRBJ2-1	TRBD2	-	TGTGCCAGCAGCTTGACTAGCGGGAGTTACAATGAGCAGTTCTTC	CASSLTSGSYNEQFF
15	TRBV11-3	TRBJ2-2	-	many	TGTGCCAGCAGCTTAAGAGTTACGAACACCGGGGAGCTGTTTTTT	CASSLRVTNTGELFF
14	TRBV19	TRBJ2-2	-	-	TGTGCCAGTAGTATTACGAGTGTTGGAAGGGAGCTGTTTTTT	CASSITSVGRELFF
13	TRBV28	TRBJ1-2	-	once	TGTGCCAGCAGAGGGGGGGCGATTTATGGCTACACCTTC	CASRGGAIYGYTF
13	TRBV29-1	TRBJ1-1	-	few	TGCAGCGTACGGTCGGACATGAACACTGAAGCTTTCTTT	CSVRSDMNTEAFF
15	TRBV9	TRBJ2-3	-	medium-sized	TGTGCCAGCAGCGTAGGGGGGTTCAGCACAGATACGCAGTATTTT	CASSVGGFSTDTQYF
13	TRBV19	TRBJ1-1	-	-	TGTGCCAGTAGACCCAGGGAGAACACTGAAGCTTTCTTT	CASRPRENTEAFF
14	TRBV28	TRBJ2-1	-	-	TGTGCCAGCAGTTTTTCGACTAGGTACAATGAGCAGTTCTTC	CASSFSTRYNEQFF
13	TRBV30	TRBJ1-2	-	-	TGTGCCTGGAGTGTTCAGTATCTCTATGGCTACACCTTC	CAWSVQYLYGYTF
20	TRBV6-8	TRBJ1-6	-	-	TGTGCCAGCAGCACTACCGGGACTTCCCGATCAAGCTCCTATAATTCACCCCTCCACTTT	CASSTTGTSRSSSYNSPLHF
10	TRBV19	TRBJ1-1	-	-	TGTGCCAGTGAGGGCCGGGAGCCTTTCTTT	CASEGREPFF
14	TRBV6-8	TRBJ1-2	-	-	TGTGCCAGCAGTTACGCAGGGGATGACTATGGCTACACCTTC	CASSYAGDDYGYTF
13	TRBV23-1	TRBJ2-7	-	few	TGCGCCAGCAGCTTTGACAAAACCTACGAGCAGTACTTC	CASSFDKTYEQYF
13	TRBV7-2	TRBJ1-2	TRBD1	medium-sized	TGTGCCAGCAGGACAGGGGGGCTCTATGGCTACACCTTC	CASRTGGLYGYTF
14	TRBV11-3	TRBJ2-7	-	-	TGTGCCAGCAGCTTCGTCGGGCCTTCCTACGAGCAGTACTTC	CASSFVGPSYEQYF
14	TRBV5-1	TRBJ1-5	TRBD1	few	TGCGCCAGCAGTCCGACAGGGAACAATCAGCCCCAGCATTTT	CASSPTGNNQPQHF
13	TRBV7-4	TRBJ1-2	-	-	TGTGCCAGCAGCCCCATGAGGGGTTGGGGCTACACCTTC	CASSPMRGWGYTF
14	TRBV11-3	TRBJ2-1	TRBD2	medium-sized	TGTGCCAGCAGCCGACTAGCGGAGCCCAATGAGCAGTTCTTC	CASSRLAEPNEQFF
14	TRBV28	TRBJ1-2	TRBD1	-	TGTGCCAGCAGTTTGAGTCAGGGGGCCGGCGGCTACACCTTC	CASSLSQGAGGYTF
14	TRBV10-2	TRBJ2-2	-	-	TGCGCCAGCAGAAGGGGATCGAACACCGGGGAGCTGTTTTTT	CASRRGSNTGELFF
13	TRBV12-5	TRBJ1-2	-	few	TGTGCCAGCACCCGGACAGTAGACTATGGCTACACCTTC	CASTRTVDYGYTF
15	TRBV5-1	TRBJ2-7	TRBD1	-	TGCGCCAGCAGCGTGGGACAGGGACCCCTCTACGAGCAGTACTTC	CASSVGQGPLYEQYF
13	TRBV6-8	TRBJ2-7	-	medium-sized	TGTGCCAGCAGTTACACTACAGTATCCGAGCAGTACTTC	CASSYTTVSEQYF
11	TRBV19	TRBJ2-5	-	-	TGTGCCAGTAGTAGCCAAGAGACCCAGTACTTC	CASSSQETQYF
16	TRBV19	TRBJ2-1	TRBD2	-	TGTGCCAGTAGTATCCTTGGCGGGGGGGCCTACAATGAGCAGTTCTTC	CASSILGGGAYNEQFF
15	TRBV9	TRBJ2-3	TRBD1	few	TGTGCCAGCAGCGTTGGGGACAGGGAAAGGGATACGCAGTATTTT	CASSVGDRERDTQYF
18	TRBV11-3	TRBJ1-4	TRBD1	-	TGTGCCAGCAGTTACGTCCGTATCCGGGACAGCGTAAATGAAAAACTGTTTTTT	CASSYVRIRDSVNEKLFF
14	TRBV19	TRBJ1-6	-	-	TGTGCCAGTAGTATTGGACGAGGGAATTCACCCCTCCACTTT	CASSIGRGNSPLHF
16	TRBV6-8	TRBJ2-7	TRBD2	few	TGTGCCACCGTTGTCTATCCTAGCGGGGGATCCTACGAGCAGTACTTC	CATVVYPSGGSYEQYF
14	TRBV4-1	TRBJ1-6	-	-	TGCGCCAGCAGTTCTTCCTTGGAGGGTTCACCCCTCCACTTT	CASSSSLEGSPLHF
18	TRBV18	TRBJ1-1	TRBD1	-	TGTGCCAGCTCACCCCATATACAGGGGGCAGTCGGGAACACTGAAGCTTTCTTT	CASSPHIQGAVGNTEAFF
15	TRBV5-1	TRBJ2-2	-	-	TGCGCCAGCAGCTTGGACCCTGGGGGCACCGGGGAGCTGTTTTTT	CASSLDPGGTGELFF
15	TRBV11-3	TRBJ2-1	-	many	TGTGCCAGCAGCTTGTGGCGGGACTCCTACAATGAGCAGTTCTTC	CASSLWRDSYNEQFF
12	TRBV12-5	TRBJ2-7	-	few	TGTGCCAGCACCCATCAGGGAGACGAGCAGTACTTC	CASTHQGDEQYF
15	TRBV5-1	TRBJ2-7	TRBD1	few	TGCGCCAGCAGCTCACCGGGACAGGGGGCCTACGAGCAGTACTTC	CASSSPGQGAYEQYF
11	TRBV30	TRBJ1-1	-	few	TGTGCCTCCGAGAGAAACACTGAAGCTTTCTTT	CASERNTEAFF
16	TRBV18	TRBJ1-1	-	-	TGTGCCAGCTCACCAGTCAGGGACGGGAGATACACTGAAGCTTTCTTT	CASSPVRDGRYTEAFF
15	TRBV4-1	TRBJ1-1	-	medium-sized	TGCGCCAGCAGCCAAGATAGGGGAGTTAGAACTGAAGCTTTCTTT	CASSQDRGVRTEAFF
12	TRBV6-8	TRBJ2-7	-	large	TGTGCCAGCAGCCCCGCCGATTACGAGCAGTACTTC	CASSPADYEQYF
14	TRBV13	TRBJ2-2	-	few	TGTGCCAGCAGCAAAGGACAGAACACCGGGGAGCTGTTTTTT	CASSKGQNTGELFF
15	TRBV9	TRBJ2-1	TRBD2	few	TGTGCCAGCCTTATAGGGCCTAGCGGACACAATGAGCAGTTCTTC	CASLIGPSGHNEQFF
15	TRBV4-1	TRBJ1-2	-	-	TGCGCCAGCAGCCAAGATAGGTCGGCGAACTATGGCTACACCTTC	CASSQDRSANYGYTF
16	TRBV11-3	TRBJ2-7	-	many	TGTGCCAGCAGCTCTAGCACAGGGGAGGTCGGCTACGAGCAGTACTTC	CASSSSTGEVGYEQYF
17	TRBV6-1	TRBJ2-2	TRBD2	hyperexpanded	TGTGCCAGCAGTGAAGCGCGGCTAGCGGCGAACACCGGGGAGCTGTTTTTT	CASSEARLAANTGELFF
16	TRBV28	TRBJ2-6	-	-	TGTGCCAGCAGTAACCAGGTGGGCTCTGGGGCCAACGTCCTGACTTTC	CASSNQVGSGANVLTF
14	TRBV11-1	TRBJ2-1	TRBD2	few	TGTGCCAGCAGCTTGGCTAGCGGGGGGAATGAGCAGTTCTTC	CASSLASGGNEQFF
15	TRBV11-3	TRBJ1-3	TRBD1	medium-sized	TGTGCCAGCAGCTCCCCACAGGGGCAGGGAAACACCATATATTTT	CASSSPQGQGNTIYF
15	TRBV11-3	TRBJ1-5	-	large	TGTGCCAGCAGCTTGAGTGGACGCCCGTCGGAGGCCCAGCATTTT	CASSLSGRPSEAQHF